The 4 T cell receptor beta chains below come from one sample, sequenced in a study of T cell changes during pregnancy in multiple sclerosis. Libraries were prepared by immunoSEQ multiplex PCR; TCRdb keeps only in-frame clonotypes and omits some of them. The sample carries approximately 79,000 clones, just under 95% recorded once. Sequencing used peripheral blood, obtained in the second trimester of pregnancy. These receptors were obtained from a female donor in good health, enrolled as a control in a pregnancy study.

This rearrangement joins TRBV11-2 to TRBJ2-7; D gene unclear. Germline V gene sequence: CDR1 SGHAT, CDR2 FQNNGV. V lost 5 bases to trimming and J lost 2 bases, with 4 bases between them. The CDR3 spans 11 residues. The CDR3 protein is CASSGAYEQYF. The CDR3 nucleotides read TGTGCCAGCAGCGGAGCCTACGAGCAGTACTTC. Full variable domain (rest looked up from reference TRBV11-2 and TRBJ2-7): EAGVAQSPRYKIIEKRQSVAFWCNPISGHATLYWYQQILGQGPKLLIQFQNNGVVDDSQLPKDRFSAERLKGVDSTLKIQPAKLEDSAVYLCASSGAYEQYFGPGTRLTVT.

This rearrangement joins TRBV5-4 to TRBJ1-5, with unresolved D. Trimming stripped 2 bases from V and 6 bases from J, with 6 bases between. Germline loops: CDR1 SGHNT, CDR2 YYREEE (reference sequence). The CDR3 runs to 12 residues. DNA for the CDR3: TGTGCCAGCAGCTTAAGCGGTCAGCCCCAGCATTTT. Its protein product is CASSLSGQPQHF.

The chain uses TRBV10-3 and TRBJ1-3; TRBD1 agrees at 9 bases. Trimming removed 4 bases from V and 0 bases from J; junction bases left unmatched: 4. The CDR3 has 16 amino acids. Germline CDR1 ENHRY, CDR2 SYGVKD. CDR3 nucleotide sequence: TGTGCCATCAGTGGAGACAGGGGGATCTCTGGAAACACCATATATTTT. Protein product: CAISGDRGISGNTIYF.

The chain links TRBV7-2 to TRBJ1-2; no reliable D call. The CDR3 length is 14 residues. V lost 0 bases and J 5 bases, leaving 10 bases between the germline ends. Germline V gene sequence: CDR1 SGHTA, CDR2 FQGNSA. The CDR3 coding sequence is TGTGCCAGCAGCTTAGCTGGTACAGCTTATGGCTACACCTTC. Its translation is CASSLAGTAYGYTF.